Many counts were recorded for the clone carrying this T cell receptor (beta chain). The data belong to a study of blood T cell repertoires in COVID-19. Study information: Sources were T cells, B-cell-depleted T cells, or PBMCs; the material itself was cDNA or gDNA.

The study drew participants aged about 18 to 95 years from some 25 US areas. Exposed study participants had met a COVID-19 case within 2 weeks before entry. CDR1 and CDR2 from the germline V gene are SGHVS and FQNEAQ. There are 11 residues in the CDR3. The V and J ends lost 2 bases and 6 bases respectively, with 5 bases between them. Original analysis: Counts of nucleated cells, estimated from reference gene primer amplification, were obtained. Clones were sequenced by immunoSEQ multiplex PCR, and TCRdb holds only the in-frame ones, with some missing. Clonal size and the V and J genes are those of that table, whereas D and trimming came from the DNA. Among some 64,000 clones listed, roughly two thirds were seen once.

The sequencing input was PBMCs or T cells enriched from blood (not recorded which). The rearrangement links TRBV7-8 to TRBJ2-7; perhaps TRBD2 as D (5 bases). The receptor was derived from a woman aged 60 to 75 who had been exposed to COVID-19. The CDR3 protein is CASSLRGEQYF. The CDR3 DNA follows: TGTGCCAGCAGCTTACGGGGCGAGCAGTACTTC.